This record looks at one TCR beta chain sequence and its context. Its antigen is currently not known. No base quality values were provided; no much bigger clone lies one nucleotide off. The entry originates in a study of cytomegalovirus exposure and HLA in healthy donors (dated by TCRdb to 2016 to 2017). The study in broad terms: An earlier analysis of more than 550 of the donors reported 276 Gb of sequence data and roughly 120 million unique TCR beta sequences obtained from around 180 million T cells. Around 320 gigabases of sequencing data and tens of millions of unique TCR sequences were included in an early release covering over 600 HLA-typed donors. The genetic ancestry cluster associated with self-reported Caucasian donors included about 81% of the roughly 400 genotyped donors. The aim of the study was to test whether cataloging public T cell receptors could identify signatures of past pathogen exposure. The T cell repertoires of 666 subjects were profiled by immunosequencing and related to cytomegalovirus serostatus. A separate validation cohort of some 130 different subjects was used in addition to the 666-subject first cohort. High-throughput TCR immunosequencing, statistical association of individual TCRs with disease status, and machine learning were combined to predict cytomegalovirus infection status. To study patterns of TCR occurrence, a later analysis re-analyzed previously published TCR beta repertoires from hundreds of donors and added high-resolution HLA genotyping. The later analysis used no new phenotypic data to find candidate immune exposures, relying instead on TCR beta sequences and their occurrence across donors. In an earlier analysis of around 540 of the donors, high-throughput TCR beta sequencing was used to judge whether each TCR beta V gene segment behaved as functional or pseudogenic. Donor age, sex, ethnicity and CMV serostatus were compiled alongside the repertoire data. A later genetic analysis took genome-wide SNP genotypes for about 55% of the 666 donors and used that subset as a discovery cohort. All discovery cohort repertoires had been generated on a single sequencing platform. HLA typing included class I and class II loci at four-digit resolution. The number of donors typed differed by locus, with about 629-640 for A, B, C, DRB1 and DQB1, over 500 for DQA1, approximately 570 for DPA1, and approximately 470 for DPB1. Because of strong linkage in the cohort, four to six DR-DQ haplotypes were treated as single units for association and clustering. Across 398 genotyped donors of the cohort, an average of approximately 240,000 unique TCR beta nucleotide sequences per donor were sequenced, and approximately 19% of those sequences were non-productive.

What the authors observed across the whole study: A few of the identified cytomegalovirus-associated TCR beta chains were confirmed in vitro to be specific for cytomegalovirus antigens. According to a later genetic analysis, donors in an Asian-associated ancestry cluster had fewer N-insertions in productive TCRs than the approximately 710-donor mean. In a later analysis, TCR association rates were found to vary across HLA loci, with the most associated TCRs seen for DRB1 alleles and the fewest for HLA-C alleles. Sequencing depth was assumed to be roughly uniform across donors in the presence/absence analyses, though that assumption may not hold. An association between a missense DCLRE1C variant and V-gene and J-gene trimming of TCR beta chains was found in a later genetic analysis and replicated in an independent cohort. This cohort had only TCR beta chains sequenced, and the lack of alpha or paired-chain data limited which features could be detected. Most TCR sequences were observed very rarely across donors, whereas some public TCRs were present in many individuals. According to the authors, the approach could potentially be generalized to other disease states and immunological phenotypes. Because HLA typing was unavailable for some donors at each locus, only the typed subset was used in association tests. Broadly in line with IMGT annotations, most TCR beta V segments showed up in productive rearrangements about 87% or about 30% of the time in an earlier analysis of several hundred of the donors. In a later analysis, some 17,000 TCR beta sequences were associated with specific HLA alleles at a false discovery rate of 0.05. A further reported finding was that TCR beta sequences accurately predicted the HLA-A and HLA-B alleles for most subjects in the first cohort. In both the original and validation cohorts, the classifier was reported to diagnose cytomegalovirus status with high specificity and sensitivity. Linkage disequilibrium might explain the correlated functional status among segregating V segments, but an unknown experimental factor could not be ruled out. Strong co-occurrence of HLA alleles, especially DR and DQ, made assigning TCR associations to individual alleles difficult. Several of the top co-occurrence clusters appeared to be linked to parvovirus B19, influenza, CMV and Epstein-Barr virus, according to a later analysis. Seventeen rarely observed V segments, including chromosome 9 orphons, were excluded from the earlier analysis of 550 to 700 of the donors because counts were too low. A later analysis found that HLA-associated TCR beta chains were more clonally expanded and had lower generation probabilities than equally common non-associated chains. The only immune exposure information available for the cohort was CMV serostatus. In a later analysis, most CMV-associated TCR beta chains were found to appear HLA-restricted, with HLA associations seemingly driven largely by CMV exposure. A cluster of highly shared sequence variants was judged likely to represent a technical artifact of the sequencing pipeline. The study listed approximately 150 TCR beta chains as associated with cytomegalovirus. Some IMGT-functional V segments, including TRBV6-2 and TRBV6-3, could not be told apart with the 87-base-pair reads, so those segments were excluded.

The library was obtained by the immunoSEQ multiplex PCR assay. For the multiplex PCR, a mixture combining 60 forward primers for TCR Vbeta segments and 13 reverse primers for TCR Jbeta segments was used. Amplification of the CDR3 region of rearranged TCR beta genes was performed with a multiplex PCR assay on genomic DNA. Amplified TCR beta libraries were sequenced as 87-base-pair reads on the Illumina HiSeq System. Regarding the original processing steps: A later analysis counted about 80 million unique TCR beta chains across the 700 or so repertoires, and around 9.9 million of these chains were shared by at least two donors. Raw reads were error-corrected and collapsed into unique sequences with a nearest-neighbor algorithm that merged closely related sequences to remove PCR and sequencing errors. Alignment of CDR3 sequences to IMGT reference sequences was used to assign V, D and J gene segments. Each retained sequence needed at least a six-nucleotide match to both a V gene segment and a J gene segment. Rearrangements were classified as productive when the CDR3 lacked stop codons and remained in frame with V and J, and all other rearrangements were classified as non-productive. Following IMGT convention, CDR3 was defined as the stretch from the second conserved V-encoded cysteine up to the conserved J-encoded phenylalanine. The earlier analysis of 587 of the donors excluded sequences that lacked an unambiguous match to a single V gene segment. An earlier analysis of under 750 of the donors called V segments functional above 56.7% productive rearrangements and segregating when the between-donor standard deviation exceeded 5%. A statistical classification framework was developed to diagnose cytomegalovirus status using the catalog of TCR beta chain sequences. In a later analysis, TCR nucleotide sequences were compared against IMGT/GENE-DB human TR gene sequences so that V and J genes could be assigned. Using the TCRdist pipeline, a later analysis assigned CDR3 sequences along with most-parsimonious VDJ recombination scenarios. In a later analysis, each TCR beta chain was defined by its CDR3 amino acid sequence together with its V-gene family, and reads without a unique V-gene family were excluded. In a later analysis, some 600 highly shared, low-generation-probability nucleotide sequences were removed to address suspected cross-contamination and a sequencing artifact. A later analysis calculated a clonal expansion index for each public chain from normalized within-repertoire ranks of inferred template counts. In a later analysis, generation probabilities were computed with a VDJ recombination model fitted to out-of-frame rearrangements, and the resulting probabilities were checked against IGoR. In a later analysis, hypergeometric tests were used to score TCR-TCR, TCR-HLA and TCR-CMV co-occurrence, with a repertoire-size bias correction applied to TCR pairs. To estimate false discovery rates, a later analysis permuted the HLA or CMV assignments 20 times. In a later analysis, co-occurring TCRs were grouped using DBSCAN, and TCRdist sequence similarity was added for clustering within HLA-allele-positive subsets. Repertoires with fewer than 30,000 or more than 120,000 public chains were left out of co-occurrence clustering, as were about five repertoires with anomalous nucleotide sharing. TCRdb carries this immuneACCESS record with in-frame sequences only. Its versions omit some clonotypes, under half of them owing to an unresolved V gene in the studies checked, with the rest unexplained. V, J and clone size were drawn from that table, and D and trimming were deduced from the DNA. This sample lists roughly 160,000 clones; approximately 88% were detected once. Of the sample, around 0.96% falls within the top ten clones.

In total, approximately 700 healthy bone marrow donors made up the cohort. At the time of sampling, every cohort member was nominally healthy, though immune exposures that went unrecorded were likely present. The donor was CMV seronegative and belonged to the group of 350 to 400 seronegative cohort members. Each donor provided a peripheral blood sample, and peripheral blood mononuclear cells were used for TCR beta sequencing. Genomic DNA was extracted from the blood cell samples with the Qiagen DNeasy Blood Extraction Kit. The CDR3 runs 16 residues from the cysteine to the phenylalanine. Just the 48-base CDR3 DNA is kept, in frame starting at base 1. The V end loses 3 bases and the J end loses 2 bases, and a stretch of 14 bases separates them. Based on the germline V gene, the CDR1 and CDR2 sequences are SNHLY and FYNNEI.

Sequencing input: PBMCs. The receptor comes from a man aged 25-45 years in good health and CMV-seronegative. The chain is made from TRBV2 and TRBJ1-5; a tentative D match to TRBD1 spans 6 bases. The encoded CDR3 is CASSDRRGLGNQPQHF. The DNA sequence is TGTGCCAGCAGTGACCGCAGGGGCCTAGGCAATCAGCCCCAGCATTTT.